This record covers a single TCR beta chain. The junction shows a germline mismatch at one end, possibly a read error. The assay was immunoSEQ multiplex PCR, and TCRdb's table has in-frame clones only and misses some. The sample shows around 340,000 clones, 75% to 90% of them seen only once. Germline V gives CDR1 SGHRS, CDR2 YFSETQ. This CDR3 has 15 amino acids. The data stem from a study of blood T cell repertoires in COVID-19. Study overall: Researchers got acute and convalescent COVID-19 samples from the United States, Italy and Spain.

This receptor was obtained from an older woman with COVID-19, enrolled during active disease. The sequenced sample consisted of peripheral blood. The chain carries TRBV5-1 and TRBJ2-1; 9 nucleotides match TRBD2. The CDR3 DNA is TGCGCCCGCAGCTTGGGCGGGGGGGGATACAATGAGCAGTTCTTC. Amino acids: CARSLGGGGYNEQFF.